This T cell receptor beta chain was captured in a study of long-term antiretroviral therapy in people with HIV. Whole-study results and caveats: Among HIV repertoires, CDR3 length ranges were narrower than those of controls. Within the repertoire, clones expanded before ART were dominant at all time points. Post-ART, diversity grew, though it stayed under transplant donor control levels.

Survey-level resolution applied to immunoSEQ assay v3.0. Using immunoSEQ multiplex PCR, the repertoire was profiled, and TCRdb retains in-frame clones only, with some absent. The sample includes approximately 18,000 clones, about nine tenths seen only once; the top ten take 9.5% to 10%. In regard to this clone: Its matching antigen is unknown.

Germline values: CDR1 SGHNT, CDR2 YENEEA. There are 13 residues in the CDR3. V lost 4 bases and J 3 bases, leaving 9 bases between the germline ends. The specimen was unsorted PBMCs, collected 3 years after starting antiretroviral therapy. The chain joins TRBV11-3 to TRBJ2-5; either TRBD1 or TRBD2 may supply D (6 bases each). The clonotype was recovered from a man in his forties or fifties with HIV. For the CDR3, the DNA is TGTGCCAGCAGCTCAAGGGGGGAAGAGACCCAGTACTTC. Translated, it gives CASSSRGEETQYF.